This T cell receptor (beta chain) was retrieved from a study of T cell repertoires in cytomegalovirus infection. For the study at large: The study used recently identified HLA-C-restricted and well-studied HLA-B-restricted CMV epitopes. An indication of both CMV infection and matching HLA type came from public TCR beta signatures. Overall study findings and caveats: Totalled public TCR beta family frequency picked out people who carried CMV plus the relevant HLA. Clonotypes of TCR beta that were HLA-C-restricted and CMV-specific dominated the ex vivo response.

TCRdb re-derived calls from the reads in MiXCR, one entry per CDR3 protein. Here the sample spans about 920,000 distinct CDR3 sequences, about 33% being singletons. This clonotype was seen a few times. Its antigen is undetermined. This sequence originates from a human donor in good health (CMV status not recorded). Some clones in this sample may be carry-over from other donors' samples. The sample in question was cultured CD8+ T cells from PBMCs, obtained from culture after CMV antigen stimulation.

The CDR3: CASSYSRSRAESGELFF. The CDR3 bases are TGTGCCAGCAGTTACTCAAGGTCCAGGGCGGAATCCGGGGAGCTGTTTTTT. This rearrangement joins TRBV6-2 or TRBV6-3 to TRBJ2-2; a weak D match, TRBD1 (5 bases). The CDR3 covers 17 residues. Germline values: CDR1 MNHEY, CDR2 SVGEGT. Trimming shortened V by 0 bases and J by 6 bases, and 17 bases separated the two germline ends.